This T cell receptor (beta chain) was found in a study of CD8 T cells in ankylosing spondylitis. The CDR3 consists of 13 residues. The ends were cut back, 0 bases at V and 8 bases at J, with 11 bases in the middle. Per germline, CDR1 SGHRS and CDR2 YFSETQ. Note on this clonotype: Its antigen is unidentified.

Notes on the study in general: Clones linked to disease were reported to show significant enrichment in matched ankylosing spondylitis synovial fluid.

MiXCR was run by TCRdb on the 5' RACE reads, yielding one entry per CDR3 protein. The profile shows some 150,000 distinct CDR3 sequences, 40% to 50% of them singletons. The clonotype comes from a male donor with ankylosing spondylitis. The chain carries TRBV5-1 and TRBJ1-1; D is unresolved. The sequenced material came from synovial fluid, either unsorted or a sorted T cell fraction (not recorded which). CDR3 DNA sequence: TGCGCCAGCAGCTTGGCATTATTGTCGGAAGCTTTCTTT. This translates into CASSLALLSEAFF.